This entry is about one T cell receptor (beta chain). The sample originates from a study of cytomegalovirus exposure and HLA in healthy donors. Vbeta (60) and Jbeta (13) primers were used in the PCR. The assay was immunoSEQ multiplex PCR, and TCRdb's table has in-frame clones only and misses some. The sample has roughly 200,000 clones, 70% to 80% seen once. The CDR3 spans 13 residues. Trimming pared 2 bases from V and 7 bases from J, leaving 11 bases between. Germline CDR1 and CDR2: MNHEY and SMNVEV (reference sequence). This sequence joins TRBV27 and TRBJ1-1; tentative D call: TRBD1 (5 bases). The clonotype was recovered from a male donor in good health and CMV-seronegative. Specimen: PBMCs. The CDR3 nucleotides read TGTGCCAGCAGTTTAAGGCGGGGACTTGAAGCTTTCTTT. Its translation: CASSLRRGLEAFF.